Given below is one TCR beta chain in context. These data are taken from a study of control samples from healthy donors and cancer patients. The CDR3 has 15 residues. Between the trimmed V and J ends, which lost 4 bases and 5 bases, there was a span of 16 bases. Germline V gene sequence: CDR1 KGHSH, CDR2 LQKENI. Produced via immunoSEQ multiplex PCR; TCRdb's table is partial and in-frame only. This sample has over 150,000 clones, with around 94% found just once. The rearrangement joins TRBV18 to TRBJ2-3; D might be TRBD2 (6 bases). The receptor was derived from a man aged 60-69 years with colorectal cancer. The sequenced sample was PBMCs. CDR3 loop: CASSQLRDWGDTQYF. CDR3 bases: TGTGCCAGCTCACAACTCCGGGACTGGGGAGATACGCAGTATTTT.